This TCR beta chain was retrieved from a study of blood T cells in healthy people across ages. Study findings and constraints: A roughly linear age-dependent decrease characterized TCR beta diversity per million T cells.

Alongside a J-beta primer mix, a sample-barcoded 5' primer served in a second PCR lasting about 6 to 12 cycles. TCRdb called the 5' RACE reads again in MiXCR, with one record for every CDR3 protein. Of about 800,000 distinct CDR3 sequences listed, roughly 50% are singletons. There are a few counts of this clonotype. Its antigen is unidentified. CDR3 length equals 14 residues. V lost 3 bases and J 3 bases, leaving 11 bases between the germline ends. The V gene's germline CDR1 is SEHNR and CDR2 FQNEAQ (reference sequence). Material: blood. The chain employs TRBV7-9 and TRBJ2-5, with D perhaps TRBD1 or TRBD2 (5 bases each). The clonotype was recovered from a young man in good health. CDR3 sequence (DNA): TGTGCCAGCAGCTTCGGGGCCGGGGAAGAGACCCAGTACTTC. This codes for CASSFGAGEETQYF.